This T cell receptor (beta chain) was obtained from a study of OX40 agonist ivuxolimab in advanced cancers. Study-wide context: Earlier anti-PD-1, anti-PD-L1 or anti-CTLA-4 therapy was permitted; roughly 37% had received some. Notes on the study in general: Averaged across samples, CD8+ T cells carried more expanded clones than CD4+ did. Specificity for antigen went undetermined in the expanded peripheral T cells. Dosing at 0.1 to 3.0 mg/kg was accompanied by clonal expansion of CD4+ and CD8+ blood T cells by week 6.

V was cut by 8 bases and J by 4 bases, with 6 bases left in between. This CDR3 comprises 12 residues. CDR1 MDHEN and CDR2 SYDVKM come from the germline V gene. The table came from immunoSEQ multiplex PCR; TCRdb's copy has only in-frame clones and leaves some out. The table includes 90,000 to 150,000 clones, 80% to 90% detected once. Turning to this clone: What it recognizes is unknown.

The sequences come from CD4+ or CD8+ T cells sorted from blood, collected in a trial of the OX40 agonist ivuxolimab. This sequence joins TRBV28 and TRBJ1-6; D ambiguous. The sequence derives from an adult with an advanced solid tumor such as melanoma, head and neck, liver or kidney cancer. The CDR3 region has the DNA TGTGCCAGCGCAAAATATAATTCACCCCTCCACTTT. This gives the protein CASAKYNSPLHF.